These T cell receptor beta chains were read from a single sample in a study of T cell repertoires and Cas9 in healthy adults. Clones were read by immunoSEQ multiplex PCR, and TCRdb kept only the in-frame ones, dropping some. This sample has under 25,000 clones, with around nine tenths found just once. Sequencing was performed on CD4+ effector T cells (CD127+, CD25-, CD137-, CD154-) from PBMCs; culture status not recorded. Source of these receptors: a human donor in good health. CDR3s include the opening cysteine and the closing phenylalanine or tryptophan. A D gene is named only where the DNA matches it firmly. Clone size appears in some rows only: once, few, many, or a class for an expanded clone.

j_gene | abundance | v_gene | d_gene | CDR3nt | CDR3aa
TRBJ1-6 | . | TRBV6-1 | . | TGTGCCAGCAGTGAAGCGCTTAGAGTGCGATCACCCCTCCACTTT | CASSEALRVRSPLHF
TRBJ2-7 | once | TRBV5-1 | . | TGCGCCAGCAGCTTAAGGGTAGGACAGAGGGCCTACGAGCAGTACTTC | CASSLRVGQRAYEQYF
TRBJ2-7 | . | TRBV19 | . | TGTGCCAGTACCCAGTACTGGACCCTCTCCTACGAGCAGTACTTC | CASTQYWTLSYEQYF
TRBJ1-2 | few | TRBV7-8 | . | TGTGCCAGCAGCCGGACGCGGGCGGGTCCGTTCTACACCTTC | CASSRTRAGPFYTF
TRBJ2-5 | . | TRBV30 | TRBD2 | TGTGCCTGGAGTCTGGGCGGGGGGGCAGAGACCCAGTACTTC | CAWSLGGGAETQYF
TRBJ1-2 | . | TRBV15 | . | TGTGCCACCAGCAGAGACCTCGACCCTAGCGATGGCTACACCTTC | CATSRDLDPSDGYTF
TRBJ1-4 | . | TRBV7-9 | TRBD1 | TGTGCCAGCAGCTTAGGACAGGGTGGAGAAAAACTGTTTTTT | CASSLGQGGEKLFF
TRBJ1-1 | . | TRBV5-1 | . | TGCGCCAGCAGCCAACCCCAGCCGAACACTGAAGCTTTCTTT | CASSQPQPNTEAFF
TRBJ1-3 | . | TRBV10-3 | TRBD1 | TGTGCCATCAGTGTCCGGGGAATTACAGGGGCTGGAAACACCATATATTTT | CAISVRGITGAGNTIYF
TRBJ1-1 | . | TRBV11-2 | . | TGTGCCAGCAGCTCGGACATGAACACTGAAGCTTTCTTT | CASSSDMNTEAFF
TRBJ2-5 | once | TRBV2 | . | TGTGCCAGCATAAGGCAGGAAGCGGAAGAGACCCAGTACTTC | CASIRQEAEETQYF
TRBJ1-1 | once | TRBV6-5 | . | TGTGCCAGCAGCCAGAGAGGCACTGAAGCTTTCTTT | CASSQRGTEAFF
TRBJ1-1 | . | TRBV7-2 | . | TGTGCCAGCAGCCCGGTAGTGGACACTGAAGCTTTCTTT | CASSPVVDTEAFF
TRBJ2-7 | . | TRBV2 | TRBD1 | TGTGCCAGCAGCGGACAGGCGACCTACGAGCAGTACTTC | CASSGQATYEQYF
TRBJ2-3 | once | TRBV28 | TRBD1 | TGTGCCAGCAGTCGACGGACAGGGGGCACAGATACGCAGTATTTT | CASSRRTGGTDTQYF
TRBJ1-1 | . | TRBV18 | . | TGTGCCAGCTCACCCAGTGGGTTCACTGAAGCTTTCTTT | CASSPSGFTEAFF
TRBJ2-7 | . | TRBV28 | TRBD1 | TGTGCCAGCAGTTTGTACAAGGACAGGGTTAGGGAGCAGTACTTC | CASSLYKDRVREQYF
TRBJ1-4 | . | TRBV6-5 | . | TGTGCCAGCGCTATGGGAAGAGATGAAAAACTGTTTTTT | CASAMGRDEKLFF
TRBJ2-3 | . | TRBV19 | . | TGTGCCAGTAGTCTCGGGGAGTCCGCAGATACGCAGTATTTT | CASSLGESADTQYF
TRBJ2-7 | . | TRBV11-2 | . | TGTGCCAGCAGCCGAAGGGGACGGACCTACGAGCAGTACTTC | CASSRRGRTYEQYF
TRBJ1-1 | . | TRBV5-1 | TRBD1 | TGCGCCAGCAGCTGGGGAGCACAGGGGGCTGAAGCTTTCTTT | CASSWGAQGAEAFF
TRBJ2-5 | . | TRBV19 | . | TGTGCCAGTACCTTCTCCGGGACCCGCGGGGAGACCCAGTACTTC | CASTFSGTRGETQYF
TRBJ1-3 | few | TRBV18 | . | TGTGCCAGCTCACCAACGCAGGGTGGAAACACCATATATTTT | CASSPTQGGNTIYF
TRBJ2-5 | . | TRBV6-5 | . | TGTGCCAGCAGCAACGGGTGGACCCAGTACTTC | CASSNGWTQYF
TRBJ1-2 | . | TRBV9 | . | TGTGCCAGCAGCGTAGGGTATGGCTACACCTTC | CASSVGYGYTF
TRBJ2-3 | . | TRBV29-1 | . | TGCAGCGCCGGAGGTGGGGCAGCCACAGATACGCAGTATTTT | CSAGGGAATDTQYF
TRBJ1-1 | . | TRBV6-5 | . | TGTGCCAGCAGTCCCCGGGGGCGGGAAGCTTTCTTT | CASSPRGREAFF
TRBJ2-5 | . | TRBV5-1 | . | TGCGCCAGCAGCGACCAAGAGACCCAGTACTTC | CASSDQETQYF
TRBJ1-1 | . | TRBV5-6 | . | TGTGCCAGCAGCAGGGGCTTGAACACTGAAGCTTTCTTT | CASSRGLNTEAFF
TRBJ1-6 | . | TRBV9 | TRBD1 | TGTGCCAGCGGGACAGAGAATTCACCCCTCCACTTT | CASGTENSPLHF
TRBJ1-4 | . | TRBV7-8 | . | TGTGCCAGCAGCTTAACAGGGCAAGGGGAAAAACTGTTTTTT | CASSLTGQGEKLFF
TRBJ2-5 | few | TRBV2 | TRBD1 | TGTGCCAGCAGCACGGACAGGGTGGCGACCCAGTACTTC | CASSTDRVATQYF
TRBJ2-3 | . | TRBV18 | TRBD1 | TGTGCCAGCTCAGCGACAGGGATAGCCACAGATACGCAGTATTTT | CASSATGIATDTQYF
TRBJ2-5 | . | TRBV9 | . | TGTGCCAGCGGCGGTGAGGGGGAGACCCAGTACTTC | CASGGEGETQYF
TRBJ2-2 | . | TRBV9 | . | TGTGCCAGCAGCGTAGGACAGACCACCGGGGAGCTGTTTTTT | CASSVGQTTGELFF
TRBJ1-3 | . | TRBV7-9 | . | TGTGCCAGCAGCTTAGCCGGGGGTGGTGGAAACACCATATATTTT | CASSLAGGGGNTIYF
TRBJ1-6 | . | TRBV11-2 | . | TGTGCCAGCAGCTTAGCGCTGAGAACAGAAAGGAGGTCACCCCCCCACTTT | CASSLALRTERRSPPHF
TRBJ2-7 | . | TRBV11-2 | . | TGTGCCAGCAGCTTATTCATGGGGGTAGAGGAGCAGTACTTC | CASSLFMGVEEQYF
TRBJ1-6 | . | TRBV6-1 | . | TGTGCCAGCAGTGACCAAACTGAGTCACCCCTCCACTTT | CASSDQTESPLHF
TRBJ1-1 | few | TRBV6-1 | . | TGTGCCAGCAGTGAACAGGGAGGGAGAGCTTTCTTT | CASSEQGGRAFF
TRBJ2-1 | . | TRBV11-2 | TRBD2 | TGTGCCAGCAGCCGCATAGCGGGGTCCTACAATGAGCAGTTCTTC | CASSRIAGSYNEQFF
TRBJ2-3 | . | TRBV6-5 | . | TGTGCCAGCAGTTCGGGCTCCTCGGCGGGAGATACGCAGTATTTT | CASSSGSSAGDTQYF
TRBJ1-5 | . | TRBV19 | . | TGTGCCAGTATCGGGTTAAACCGGGATCAGCCCCAGCATTTT | CASIGLNRDQPQHF